Below are 31 T cell receptor beta chains sequenced from a single sample in a study of blood T cell repertoires in COVID-19. Method: immunoSEQ multiplex PCR; TCRdb's copy keeps in-frame clones and lacks some. The table lists more than 85,000 clones, around four fifths of them singletons. Source material: peripheral blood. The receptors originated from a man aged 55-75 years with active or convalescent COVID-19.

The chain links TRBV5-6 to TRBJ2-1; 7 bases fit TRBD2. The CDR3 spans 13 residues. From germline, CDR1 is SGHDT and CDR2 YYEEEE. Trimming removed 3 bases from V and 6 bases from J; junction bases left unmatched: 3. The DNA for the CDR3 is TGTGCCAGCAGCTGGGCTAGCGGCAATGAGCAGTTCTTC. Encoded protein: CASSWASGNEQFF.

The rearrangement links TRBV7-6 to TRBJ2-3; the match to TRBD2 covers 7 bases. CDR3 length: 15 residues. V shed 4 bases and J 5 bases; nucleotides not matched to a gene: 9. CDR1 SGHVS and CDR2 FNYEAQ come from the germline V gene. CDR3 bases: TGTGCCAGCAGCTCGCGATTCACGGGAGGAGATACGCAGTATTTT. This sequence encodes CASSSRFTGGDTQYF.

This sequence joins TRBV4-1 and TRBJ2-6, with a weak D call TRBD2 (6 bases). Germline CDR1 reads MGHRA; CDR2 reads YSYEKL. V lost 0 bases, J lost 0 bases, and 9 bases lay in between. CDR3 length equals 17 residues. The CDR3 bases are TGCGCCAGCAGCCAAGATGGGACTCCCTCTGGGGCCAACGTCCTGACTTTC. Its translation: CASSQDGTPSGANVLTF.

The chain joins TRBV11-3 to TRBJ2-2; weak D call: TRBD2 (6 bases). V was pared by 0 bases and J by 3 bases, with 11 bases between. This CDR3 is built from 16 residues. Looked up from germline, CDR1 is SGHNT and CDR2 is YENEEA. Here the CDR3 reads CASSLERGIYTGELFF. CDR3 coding DNA: TGTGCCAGCAGCTTAGAACGGGGGATTTACACCGGGGAGCTGTTTTTT.

The CDR3, as DNA: TGCGCCAGCAGCTTGGACAGGGGAAACTATGGCTACACCTTC. Its translation is CASSLDRGNYGYTF. The rearrangement uses TRBV5-1 and TRBJ1-2; 7 bases match TRBD1. CDR1 SGHRS and CDR2 YFSETQ come from the germline V gene. This CDR3 is 14 amino acids long. With 0 bases clipped from V and 2 bases from J, the junction kept 1 base outside the gene matches.

The chain has TRBV9 and TRBJ1-6, with D hard to call. The length of the CDR3 is 13 residues. Germline CDR1 SGDLS, CDR2 YYNGEE. V was cut by 0 bases and J by 11 bases, with 9 bases left in between. CDR3 nucleotides: TGTGCCAGCAGCGTAGGATGGGCTCCACCCCTCCACTTT. This sequence encodes CASSVGWAPPLHF. Combining the CDR3 with reference TRBV9 and TRBJ1-6 gives the whole variable domain DSGVTQTPKHLITATGQRVTLRCSPRSGDLSVYWYQQSLDQGLQFLIQYYNGEERAKGNILERFSAQQFPDLHSELNLSSLELGDSALYFCASSVGWAPPLHFGNGTRLTVT.

The CDR3 spells CASITQGAGVYEQYF. The CDR3 DNA is TGTGCCAGCATTACCCAGGGGGCAGGGGTCTACGAGCAGTACTTC. V usage is TRBV28 and J usage is TRBJ2-7; the match to TRBD1 covers 8 bases. With 7 bases clipped from V and 3 bases from J, the junction kept 11 bases outside the gene matches. This CDR3 has 15 residues. Germline assignment: CDR1 MDHEN and CDR2 SYDVKM.

This clone has more than one count but fewer than ten. This rearrangement joins TRBV19 to TRBJ2-1, with 11 bases matching TRBD2. The CDR3 is 15 amino acids. V shed 5 bases, J shed 7 bases, and the junction held 7 bases outside the gene matches. Looked up from germline, CDR1 is LNHDA and CDR2 is SQIVND (reference sequence). CDR3 coding DNA: TGTGCCAGTAGTTCCTTAGCGGGAGGGAAGAATGAGCAGTTCTTC. It is translated as CASSSLAGGKNEQFF.

V gene TRBV28 combines with J gene TRBJ2-1; the match to TRBD2 covers 10 bases. Germline values: CDR1 MDHEN, CDR2 SYDVKM. This CDR3 region has 15 residues. After removal of 2 bases from V and 9 bases from J, the junction contained 7 bases not matched to a gene. CDR3 coding DNA: TGTGCCAGCAGTTTACTCCCTAGCGGGAGAGGTGAGCAGTTCTTC. Translation gives CASSLLPSGRGEQFF. Full variable domain (outside the CDR3, taken from reference TRBV28 and TRBJ2-1): DVKVTQSSRYLVKRTGEKVFLECVQDMDHENMFWYRQDPGLGLRLIYFSYDVKMKEKGDIPEGYSVSREKKERFSLILESASTNQTSMYLCASSLLPSGRGEQFFGPGTRLTVL.

The gene calls are TRBV19 and TRBJ2-1; 10 bases map to TRBD1. The germline CDR1 and CDR2 sequences are LNHDA and SQIVND (reference sequence). Trimming took 5 bases from V and 9 from J; bases not matched to a gene: 7. This CDR3 contains 14 residues. The CDR3 loop reads CASSGTGVVGEQFF. CDR3 in DNA: TGTGCCAGTAGTGGGACAGGGGTCGTCGGTGAGCAGTTCTTC. Full variable domain (outside the CDR3, taken from reference TRBV19 and TRBJ2-1): DGGITQSPKYLFRKEGQNVTLSCEQNLNHDAMYWYRQDPGQGLRLIYYSQIVNDFQKGDIAEGYSVSREKKESFPLTVTSAQKNPTAFYLCASSGTGVVGEQFFGPGTRLTVL.

J is TRBJ1-4 and V is TRBV19, with D possibly TRBD1 on 5 matching bases. Germline CDR1 is LNHDA and CDR2 is SQIVND (reference sequence). Trimming took 4 bases from V and 3 from J, leaving 12 bases between them. This CDR3 has 15 residues. The DNA for the CDR3 is TGTGCCAGTAGTAAGAAGGGGTCCCCTAATGAAAAACTGTTTTTT. Protein sequence: CASSKKGSPNEKLFF.

This chain links TRBV18 with TRBJ1-2; D is perhaps TRBD1 (6 bases). Trimming took off 0 bases at V and 8 bases at J, with 13 bases between the two ends. CDR1 and CDR2 (germline): KGHSH, LQKENI. The CDR3 runs to 14 residues. The CDR3 region has the DNA TGTGCCAGCTCACCACCCCACAGGGTTGGCGGCTACACCTTC. Its protein is CASSPPHRVGGYTF.

The J gene is TRBJ1-6, the V gene TRBV11-2; D might be TRBD1 (6 bases). The V and J ends lost 2 bases and 0 bases respectively, with 8 bases between them. In germline, CDR1 is SGHAT, CDR2 FQNNGV. The CDR3 is made up of 16 amino acids. The CDR3 sequence is CASSLQGSSYNSPLHF. The CDR3 DNA reads TGTGCCAGCAGCTTACAGGGGAGCTCCTATAATTCACCCCTCCACTTT. Drawing the rest from reference TRBV11-2 and TRBJ1-6, the complete variable domain is EAGVAQSPRYKIIEKRQSVAFWCNPISGHATLYWYQQILGQGPKLLIQFQNNGVVDDSQLPKDRFSAERLKGVDSTLKIQPAKLEDSAVYLCASSLQGSSYNSPLHFGNGTRLTVT.

The rearrangement uses TRBV19 and TRBJ2-1; the match to TRBD2 covers 10 bases. The CDR3 runs to 14 residues. The germline gives CDR1 LNHDA, CDR2 SQIVND (reference sequence). After removal of 4 bases from V and 7 bases from J, the junction contained 4 bases not matched to a gene. CDR3 residues: CASSNLAGDNEQFF. For the CDR3, the DNA is TGTGCCAGTAGTAATCTAGCGGGAGATAATGAGCAGTTCTTC.

The genes are TRBV7-2 and TRBJ1-5, with 7 nucleotides matching TRBD1. The CDR3 totals 13 residues. The germline CDR1 and CDR2 sequences are SGHTA and FQGNSA. V lost 4 bases, J lost 5 bases, and 2 bases stayed unmatched. The DNA of the CDR3 is TGTGCCAGCAGCTGGGACAGCGATCAGCCCCAGCATTTT. It specifies CASSWDSDQPQHF.

The chain combines TRBV6-1 with TRBJ1-2, with 9 bases that match TRBD1. CDR1 is MNHNS, CDR2 SASEGT, per germline. CDR3 length equals 16 residues. Unmatched junction bases numbered 5, after V lost 0 bases and J lost 3 bases. The CDR3 bases are TGTGCCAGCAGTGAAGCACAGGGGGCTAGAGACTATGGCTACACCTTC. Translating gives CASSEAQGARDYGYTF.

The genes are TRBV12-3 or TRBV12-4 and TRBJ1-5; possible D gene TRBD1, 5 bases. The CDR3 has 13 residues. Trimming removed 4 bases at V and 6 bases at J, with 10 bases between. The CDR3 DNA follows: TGTGCCAGCAGTTCCCCTAGGGGTCAGCCCCAGCATTTT. Protein sequence: CASSSPRGQPQHF.

This chain connects TRBV27 to TRBJ2-1; 11 bases map to TRBD2. The CDR3 consists of 14 residues. Losses at the gene ends were 5 bases for V and 8 bases for J; bases not matched to a gene: 5. The V gene's germline CDR1 is MNHEY and CDR2 SMNVEV (reference sequence). The CDR3 DNA follows: TGTGCCAGCAGTCCTAGCGGGAGGCTGGATGAGCAGTTCTTC. Its translation is CASSPSGRLDEQFF.

This clone was counted at least ten times. This sequence joins TRBV11-2 and TRBJ2-7; TRBD2 matches 7 bases. V dropped 0 bases and J dropped 5; count of bases not matched to a gene: 19. The CDR3 consists of 19 residues. The germline V gene encodes CDR1 SGHAT and CDR2 FQNNGV. The CDR3 DNA reads TGTGCCAGCAGCTTAGACGCAGCTGGGGGAGGGTTCCTCAGCCACGAGCAGTACTTC. Residues: CASSLDAAGGGFLSHEQYF. The full variable domain, completed using reference TRBV11-2 and TRBJ2-7, is EAGVAQSPRYKIIEKRQSVAFWCNPISGHATLYWYQQILGQGPKLLIQFQNNGVVDDSQLPKDRFSAERLKGVDSTLKIQPAKLEDSAVYLCASSLDAAGGGFLSHEQYFGPGTRLTVT.

The chain combines TRBV15 with TRBJ2-1; the D gene is possibly TRBD2 (6 bases). V lost 5 bases, J lost 8 bases, and 19 bases lay in between. Germline CDR1 and CDR2: LNHNV and YYDKDF (reference sequence). CDR3 length: 15 amino acids. The CDR3 protein is CATSSFGRGPDEQFF. In DNA, the CDR3 is TGTGCCACCAGCTCATTCGGGAGAGGCCCCGATGAGCAGTTCTTC.

The chain combines TRBV4-3 with TRBJ1-2, with 7 bases that match TRBD1. CDR3 length: 15 amino acids. CDR1 and CDR2 (germline): LGHNA, YSLEER. Trimming took 4 bases from V and 0 from J; bases not matched to a gene: 5. The CDR3 protein is CASSLDRASNYGYTF. CDR3 DNA: TGCGCCAGCAGCCTCGACAGGGCTTCTAACTATGGCTACACCTTC.

This chain's CDR3 is CASSGPGTQYF. The CDR3 nucleotides read TGTGCCAGCAGTGGACCAGGCACGCAGTATTTT. The genes are TRBV25-1 and TRBJ2-3; the D is unclear. V shed 4 bases and J shed 9 bases, with 8 bases lying between them. CDR1 is MGHDK, CDR2 SYGVNS, per germline. This CDR3 contains 11 residues.

This rearrangement joins TRBV11-3 to TRBJ1-6, with 7 bases matching TRBD1. The germline V gene has CDR1 SGHNT and CDR2 YENEEA. J gave up 9 bases and V 4 bases, and 12 bases lay outside the gene matches. CDR3 length equals 16 residues. The CDR3 DNA reads TGTGCCAGCAGCTCCCGAGGCGACAGGGTGGGTTCACCCCTCCACTTT. Amino acids: CASSSRGDRVGSPLHF. Full variable domain (rest looked up from reference TRBV11-3 and TRBJ1-6): EAGVVQSPRYKIIEKKQPVAFWCNPISGHNTLYWYLQNLGQGPELLIRYENEEAVDDSQLPKDRFSAERLKGVDSTLKIQPAELGDSAVYLCASSSRGDRVGSPLHFGNGTRLTVT.

The rearrangement joins TRBV10-3 to TRBJ2-1; TRBD2 is a possible D gene (6 bases). This CDR3 has 16 amino acids. Germline CDR1 and CDR2: ENHRY and SYGVKD. V gave up 0 bases and J gave up 5 bases, with 14 bases separating them. The CDR3 loop reads CAISESMAGNHNEQFF. Here the CDR3 DNA reads TGTGCCATCAGTGAGTCTATGGCGGGGAACCACAATGAGCAGTTCTTC.

The chain couples TRBV25-1 to TRBJ1-6; 7 bases agree with TRBD1. The V segment lost 6 bases and the J segment 7 bases; nucleotides outside the gene matches: 9. The V gene's germline CDR1 is MGHDK and CDR2 SYGVNS. The CDR3 has 15 residues. CDR3 in DNA: TGTGCCAGCAGCCAGACAGGGAGGTTCAATTCACCCCTCCACTTT. Translated: CASSQTGRFNSPLHF.

The chain combines TRBV28 with TRBJ1-2; the match to TRBD1 covers 7 bases. The CDR3 length is 17 residues. Germline CDR1 is MDHEN and CDR2 is SYDVKM. V was clipped by 6 bases and J by 4 bases; unmatched bases: 17. CDR3 region: CASRGKSGTAFGYGYTF. The CDR3 bases are TGTGCCAGCAGGGGAAAGTCCGGGACAGCCTTTGGCTATGGCTACACCTTC.

This chain uses TRBV19 with TRBJ2-7, with 14 bases matching TRBD2. The CDR3 runs to 15 residues. The trim removed 4 bases at V and 6 bases at J, leaving 5 bases unmatched. The germline V gene has CDR1 LNHDA and CDR2 SQIVND (reference sequence). The CDR3: CASSKGTSGSSEQYF. The CDR3 bases are TGTGCCAGTAGTAAAGGGACTAGCGGGAGCAGCGAGCAGTACTTC.

The rearrangement links TRBV12-3 or TRBV12-4 to TRBJ1-2; a weak D match, TRBD1 (6 bases). The ends were cut back, 5 bases at V and 4 bases at J, with 11 bases in the middle. There are 13 residues in the CDR3. This chain's CDR3 is CASSTTGPYGYTF. DNA of the CDR3: TGTGCCAGCAGTACCACAGGGCCCTATGGCTACACCTTC.

The V and J genes are TRBV27 and TRBJ1-5, with D possibly matching TRBD1 (6 bases). CDR3 length equals 12 residues. V lost 3 bases to trimming and J lost 9 bases, with 9 bases between them. Germline-derived CDR1 and CDR2 are MNHEY and SMNVEV (reference sequence). The CDR3 DNA sequence: TGTGCCAGCAGTTTCCCACAGGGGCCCCAGCATTTT. As protein: CASSFPQGPQHF.

The V call is TRBV24-1, the J call TRBJ2-1, with D uncertain. Germline assignment: CDR1 KGHDR and CDR2 SFDVKD. This CDR3 has 13 residues. Trimming stripped 7 bases from V and 9 bases from J, with 15 bases between. CDR3 region: CATSVSRGTEQFF. The CDR3 coding sequence is TGTGCCACCAGCGTGTCGAGAGGTACTGAGCAGTTCTTC.

This rearrangement joins TRBV6-5 to TRBJ1-2; 7 bases align to TRBD1. CDR1 is MNHEY, CDR2 SVGAGI, per germline. J lost 4 bases, V lost 6 bases, and 8 bases had no gene match. The CDR3 sequence is 14 residues long. CDR3 sequence reads: CASREDRTIYGYTF. The CDR3 bases are TGTGCCAGCAGAGAGGACAGGACTATCTATGGCTACACCTTC.